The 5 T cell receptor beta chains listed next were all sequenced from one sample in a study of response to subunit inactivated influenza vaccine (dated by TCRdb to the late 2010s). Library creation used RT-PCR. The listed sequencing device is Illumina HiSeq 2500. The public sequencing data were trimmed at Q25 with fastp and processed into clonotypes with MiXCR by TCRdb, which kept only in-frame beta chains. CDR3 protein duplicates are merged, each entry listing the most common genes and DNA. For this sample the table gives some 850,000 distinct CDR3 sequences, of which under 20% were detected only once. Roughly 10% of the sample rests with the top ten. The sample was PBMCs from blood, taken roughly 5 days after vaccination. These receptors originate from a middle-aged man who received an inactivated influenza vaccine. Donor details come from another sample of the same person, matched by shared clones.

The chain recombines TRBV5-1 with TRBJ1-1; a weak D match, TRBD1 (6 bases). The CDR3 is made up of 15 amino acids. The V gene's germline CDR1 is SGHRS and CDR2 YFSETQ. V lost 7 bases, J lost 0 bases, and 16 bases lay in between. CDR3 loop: CASRDTWSMNTEAFF. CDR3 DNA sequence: TGCGCCAGCCGGGACACCTGGTCCATGAACACTGAAGCTTTCTTT.

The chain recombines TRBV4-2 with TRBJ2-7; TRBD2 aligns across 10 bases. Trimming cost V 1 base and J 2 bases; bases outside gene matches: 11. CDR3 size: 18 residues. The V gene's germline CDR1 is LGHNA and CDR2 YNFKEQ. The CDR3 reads CASSQGWVFTSGTYEQYF. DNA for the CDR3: TGTGCCAGCAGCCAAGGATGGGTATTCACTAGCGGGACCTACGAGCAGTACTTC.

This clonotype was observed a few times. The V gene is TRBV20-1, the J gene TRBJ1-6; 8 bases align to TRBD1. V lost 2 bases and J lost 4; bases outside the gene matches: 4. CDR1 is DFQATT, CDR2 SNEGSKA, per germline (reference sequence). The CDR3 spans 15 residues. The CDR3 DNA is TGCAGTGCTAGACCCCGGACAGGGTATAATTCACCCCTCCACTTT. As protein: CSARPRTGYNSPLHF.

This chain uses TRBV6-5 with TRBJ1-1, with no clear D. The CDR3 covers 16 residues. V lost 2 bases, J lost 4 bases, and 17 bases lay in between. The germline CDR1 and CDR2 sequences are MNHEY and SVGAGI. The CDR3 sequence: CASSYGATSKSTEAFF. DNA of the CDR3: TGTGCCAGCAGTTACGGTGCGACGAGTAAAAGCACTGAAGCTTTCTTT.

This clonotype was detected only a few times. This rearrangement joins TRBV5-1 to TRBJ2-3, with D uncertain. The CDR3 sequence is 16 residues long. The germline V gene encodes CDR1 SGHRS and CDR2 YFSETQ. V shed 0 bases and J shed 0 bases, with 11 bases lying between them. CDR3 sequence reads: CASSLASLSSTDTQYF. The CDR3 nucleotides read TGCGCCAGCAGCTTGGCGTCCCTCTCTAGCACAGATACGCAGTATTTT.